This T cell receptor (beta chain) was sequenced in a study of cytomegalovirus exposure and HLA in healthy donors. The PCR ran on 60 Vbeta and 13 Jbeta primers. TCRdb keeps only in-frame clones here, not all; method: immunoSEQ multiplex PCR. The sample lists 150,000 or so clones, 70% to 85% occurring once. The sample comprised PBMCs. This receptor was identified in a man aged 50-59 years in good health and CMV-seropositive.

CDR3 in DNA: TGTGCCAGTAGGGGACAGGGAGGGGCTGGCTACACCTTC. Residues: CASRGQGGAGYTF. V is TRBV19 and J is TRBJ1-2; 9 bases are shared with TRBD1. The CDR3 covers 13 residues. Trimming cost V 6 bases and J 7 bases; bases outside gene matches: 6. Germline values: CDR1 LNHDA, CDR2 SQIVND (reference sequence). The full variable domain, rest sourced from reference TRBV19 and TRBJ1-2, is DGGITQSPKYLFRKEGQNVTLSCEQNLNHDAMYWYRQDPGQGLRLIYYSQIVNDFQKGDIAEGYSVSREKKESFPLTVTSAQKNPTAFYLCASRGQGGAGYTFGSGTRLTVV.